The rows below give T cell receptor beta chains drawn from one sample of a study of blood T cell repertoires in COVID-19. Clones were sequenced by immunoSEQ multiplex PCR, and TCRdb holds only the in-frame ones, with some missing. The sample shows roughly 280,000 clones, about 85% of them seen only once. Sequenced sample: peripheral blood. These receptors all stem from a man between 18 and 29 years old with active or convalescent COVID-19. CDR3s include the opening cysteine and the closing phenylalanine or tryptophan. The order of the fields is J gene, D gene, V gene, clone size, CDR3 DNA, CDR3 protein. The D gene is left open where the match is weak. Only part of the rows carry a size: once, few, many, or a class if the clone is expanded.

>TRBJ1-2|-|TRBV7-9|-
TGTGCCGGCCAAACGTCCGGGGGGAACTATGGCTACACCTTC
CAGQTSGGNYGYTF
>TRBJ2-7|-|TRBV3-1/TRBV3-2|-
TGTGCCAGCAGCCTAGCCTCTACCGAGCAGTACTTC
CASSLASTEQYF
>TRBJ1-6|-|TRBV4-3|-
TGCGCCAGCAGCCAAGATTATTTTCGTCGGACAGCCCGATCACCCCTCCACTTT
CASSQDYFRRTARSPLHF
>TRBJ1-2|-|TRBV9|once
TGTGCCAGCAGCGTAGGGGCTAACCAAGCTTCTTATGGCTACACCTTC
CASSVGANQASYGYTF
>TRBJ2-5|-|TRBV30|-
TGTGCCTGGAGTGTGGGGAGTCCGTCAAACTGGGAGACCCAGTACTTC
CAWSVGSPSNWETQYF
>TRBJ2-7|TRBD2|TRBV19|-
TGTGCCTCTGGGACTAGCGGACCTACCTACGAGCAGTACTTC
CASGTSGPTYEQYF
>TRBJ1-4|-|TRBV27|-
TGTGCCAGCAGTGGGCATGTCGATGAAAAACTGTTTTTT
CASSGHVDEKLFF
>TRBJ2-1|TRBD1|TRBV2|-
TGTGCCAGCAGTGAAGGACAGGGCGTATTGAATGAGCAGTTCTTC
CASSEGQGVLNEQFF
>TRBJ2-7|TRBD1|TRBV6-5|-
TGTGCCAGCAGTAGTGTAGGGACAGGGGCCGAGCAGTACTTC
CASSSVGTGAEQYF
>TRBJ2-3|TRBD2|TRBV11-2|-
TGTGCCAGCAGCTTAGAGTCTAGCGGACTCGGTACGCAGTATTTT
CASSLESSGLGTQYF
>TRBJ2-1|-|TRBV2|-
TGTGCCAGCGGCCAGGACAATGAGCAGTTCTTC
CASGQDNEQFF
>TRBJ2-3|-|TRBV7-2|-
TGTGCCAGCAGCCTAGGCCCTAAATGGGATACGCAGTATTTT
CASSLGPKWDTQYF
>TRBJ2-7|-|TRBV7-9|-
TGTGCCAGCAGCTTCTCGGGGGGCCGCTACGAGCAGTACTTC
CASSFSGGRYEQYF
>TRBJ1-4|-|TRBV5-1|-
TGCGCCAGCAGCTCACAGGGCGATTGGGGTGAAAAACTGTTTTTT
CASSSQGDWGEKLFF
>TRBJ2-2|TRBD2|TRBV11-3|-
TGTGCCAGCAGCCCCAGAGAGGGGAGGGCCGGGGAGCTGTTTTTT
CASSPREGRAGELFF
>TRBJ1-1|-|TRBV24-1|-
TGTGCCACCACTAACTGGGGGGGCACTGAAGCTTTCTTT
CATTNWGGTEAFF